This T cell receptor (beta chain) was captured in a study of cytomegalovirus exposure and HLA in healthy donors. Turning to the study itself: Out of 350 to 400 genotyped donors, roughly 80% belonged to the Caucasian-associated ancestry cluster.

This clone was counted between two and nine times. A multiplex PCR was run with 60 Vbeta primers and 13 Jbeta primers. The assay was immunoSEQ multiplex PCR, and TCRdb's table has in-frame clones only and misses some. Of roughly 150,000 clones listed, approximately 81% were seen once; the top ten hold roughly 4.3%. The sequencing input was PBMCs. This TCR came from a woman in her thirties or forties in good health and CMV-seropositive.

The CDR3 bases are TGTGCCAGCAGGGAAGCCGGGACAGTGAACACTGAAGCTTTCTTT. Amino acids: CASREAGTVNTEAFF. The V and J genes are TRBV28 and TRBJ1-1; 7 bases match TRBD1. V lost 6 bases and J lost 0; bases outside the gene matches: 7. This CDR3 spans 15 amino acids. Looked up from germline, CDR1 is MDHEN and CDR2 is SYDVKM.